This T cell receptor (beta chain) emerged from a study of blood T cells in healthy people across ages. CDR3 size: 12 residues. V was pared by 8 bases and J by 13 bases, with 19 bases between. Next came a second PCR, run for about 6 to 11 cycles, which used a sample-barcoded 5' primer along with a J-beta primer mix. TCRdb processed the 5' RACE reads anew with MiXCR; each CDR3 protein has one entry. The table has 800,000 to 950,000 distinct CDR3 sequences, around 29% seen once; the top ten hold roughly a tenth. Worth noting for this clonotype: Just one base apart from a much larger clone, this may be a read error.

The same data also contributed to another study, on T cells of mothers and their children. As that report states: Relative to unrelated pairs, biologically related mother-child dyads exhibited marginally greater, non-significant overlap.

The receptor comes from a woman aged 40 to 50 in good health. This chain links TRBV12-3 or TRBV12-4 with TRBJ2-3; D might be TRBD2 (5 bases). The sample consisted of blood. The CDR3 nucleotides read TGTGCCAGCCGGGAACCACCAGATGCGGAGTATTTT. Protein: CASREPPDAEYF.